This paragraph covers one T cell receptor (beta chain) sequence. V was clipped by 3 bases and J by 3 bases, with 21 bases between them. Germline V CDR1 and CDR2: MGHRA, YSYEKL. The length of the CDR3 is 17 residues. Original processing notes: Estimation of nucleated cell counts was performed using reference gene primer amplification. Only in-frame clones appear in the TCRdb table, and some are missing; sequencing was by immunoSEQ multiplex PCR. The V and J calls and the clone size are those of that table, but D and trimming were determined from the DNA. The sample has around 200,000 clones; around 87% are singletons. The record originates from a study of blood T cell repertoires in COVID-19. For the study at large: COVID-19 samples, acute and convalescent, were from the United States, Italy and Spain. T cells, B-cell-depleted T cells, or PBMCs provided the cDNA or gDNA that served as material.

The TCR originated in a man between 35 and 55 years old with active or convalescent COVID-19. The chain couples TRBV4-1 to TRBJ2-7, with TRBD1 as a possible D gene (6 bases). Sequences were obtained from peripheral blood. CDR3 residues: CASSHSKTGQFFYEQYF. CDR3 nucleotide sequence: TGCGCCAGCAGCCACTCTAAGACAGGCCAGTTTTTCTACGAGCAGTACTTC.